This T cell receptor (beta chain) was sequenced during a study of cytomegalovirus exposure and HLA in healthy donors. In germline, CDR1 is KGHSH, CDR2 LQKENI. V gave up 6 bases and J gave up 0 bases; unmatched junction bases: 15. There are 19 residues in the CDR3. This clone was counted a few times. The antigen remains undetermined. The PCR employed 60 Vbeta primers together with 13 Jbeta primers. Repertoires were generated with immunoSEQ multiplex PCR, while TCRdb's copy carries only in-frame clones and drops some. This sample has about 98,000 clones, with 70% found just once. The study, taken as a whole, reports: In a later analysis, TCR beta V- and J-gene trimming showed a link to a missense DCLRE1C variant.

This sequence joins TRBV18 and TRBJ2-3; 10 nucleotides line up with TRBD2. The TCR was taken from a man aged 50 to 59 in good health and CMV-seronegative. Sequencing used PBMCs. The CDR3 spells CASSYSPLAGHTSTDTQYF. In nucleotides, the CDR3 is TGTGCCAGCTCGTACTCCCCACTAGCGGGGCACACTAGCACAGATACGCAGTATTTT.